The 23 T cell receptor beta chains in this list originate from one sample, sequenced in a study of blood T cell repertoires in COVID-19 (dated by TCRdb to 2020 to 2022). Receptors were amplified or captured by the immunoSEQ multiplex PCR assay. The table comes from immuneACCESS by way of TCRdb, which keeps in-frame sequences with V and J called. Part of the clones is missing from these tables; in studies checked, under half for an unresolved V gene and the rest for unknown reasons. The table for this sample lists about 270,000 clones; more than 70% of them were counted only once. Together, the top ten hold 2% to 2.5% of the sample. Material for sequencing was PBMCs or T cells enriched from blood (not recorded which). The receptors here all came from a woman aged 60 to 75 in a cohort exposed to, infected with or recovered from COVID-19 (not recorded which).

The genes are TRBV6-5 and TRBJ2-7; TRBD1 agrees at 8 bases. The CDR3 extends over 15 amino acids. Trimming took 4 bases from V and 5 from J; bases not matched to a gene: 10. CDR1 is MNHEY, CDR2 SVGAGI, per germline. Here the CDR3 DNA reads TGTGCCAGCAGTTCACCGGACAGGGTTGAGGACGAGCAGTACTTC. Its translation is CASSSPDRVEDEQYF.

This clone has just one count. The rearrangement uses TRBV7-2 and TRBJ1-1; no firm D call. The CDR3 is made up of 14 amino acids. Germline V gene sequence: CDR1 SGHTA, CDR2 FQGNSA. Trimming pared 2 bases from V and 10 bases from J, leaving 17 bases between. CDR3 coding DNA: TGTGCCAGCAGCTTACGGGAAGTGGGCGGCAGAGCTTTCTTT. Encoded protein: CASSLREVGGRAFF. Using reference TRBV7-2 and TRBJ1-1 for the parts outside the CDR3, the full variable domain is GAGVSQSPSNKVTEKGKDVELRCDPISGHTALYWYRQSLGQGLEFLIYFQGNSAPDKSGLPSDRFSAERTGGSVSTLTIQRTQQEDSAVYLCASSLREVGGRAFFGQGTRLTVV.

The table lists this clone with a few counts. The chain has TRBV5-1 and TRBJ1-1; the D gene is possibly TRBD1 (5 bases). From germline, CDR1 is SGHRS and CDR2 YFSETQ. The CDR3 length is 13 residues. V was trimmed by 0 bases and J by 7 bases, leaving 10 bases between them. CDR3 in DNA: TGCGCCAGCAGCTTGGAAGGCGGGGGTGAAGCTTTCTTT. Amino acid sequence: CASSLEGGGEAFF.

The CDR3 loop reads CASSPADRETYGYTF. In nucleotides, the CDR3 is TGTGCCAGCAGTCCCGCCGACAGGGAGACCTATGGCTACACCTTC. The rearrangement uses TRBV28 and TRBJ1-2, with 7 bases aligning to TRBD1. The trim removed 5 bases at V and 4 bases at J, leaving 10 bases unmatched. The germline V gene encodes CDR1 MDHEN and CDR2 SYDVKM. This CDR3 has 15 residues.

CDR3 sequence: CASSLNTGGGKTQYF. Written as DNA, the CDR3 is TGTGCCAGCAGCTTAAACACAGGGGGCGGAAAGACCCAGTACTTC. The genes are TRBV11-1 and TRBJ2-5; 9 nucleotides align to TRBD1. This CDR3 region has 15 residues. Germline V gene sequence: CDR1 SGHAT, CDR2 FQDESV (reference sequence). After removal of 2 bases from V and 6 bases from J, the junction contained 7 bases not matched to a gene.

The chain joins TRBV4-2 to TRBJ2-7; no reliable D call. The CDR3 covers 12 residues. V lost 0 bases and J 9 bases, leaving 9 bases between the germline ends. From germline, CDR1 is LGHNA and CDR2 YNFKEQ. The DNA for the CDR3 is TGTGCCAGCAGCCAAGACGAGGTTAGGCAGTACTTC. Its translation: CASSQDEVRQYF.

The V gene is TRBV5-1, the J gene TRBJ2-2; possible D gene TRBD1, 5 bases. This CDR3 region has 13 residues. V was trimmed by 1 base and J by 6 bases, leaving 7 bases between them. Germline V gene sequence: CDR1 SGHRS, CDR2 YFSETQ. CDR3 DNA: TGCGCCAGCAGCTTGCAGGGCCCCGGGGAGCTGTTTTTT. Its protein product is CASSLQGPGELFF.

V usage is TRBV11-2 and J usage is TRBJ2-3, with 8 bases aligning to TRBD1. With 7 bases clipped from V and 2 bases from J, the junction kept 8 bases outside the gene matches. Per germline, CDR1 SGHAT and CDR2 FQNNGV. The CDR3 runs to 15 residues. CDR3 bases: TGTGCCAGCACGGCACAGGGGGGCTACACAGATACGCAGTATTTT. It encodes CASTAQGGYTDTQYF.

The CDR3 DNA follows: TGTGCCAGCAGTGATCCGACAGGGGGAACCTACAATGAGCAGTTCTTC. This gives the protein CASSDPTGGTYNEQFF. This rearrangement joins TRBV25-1 to TRBJ2-1; 9 bases are a match to TRBD1. There are 16 residues in the CDR3. V trimming: 3 bases; J trimming: 2 bases; junction bases outside the gene matches: 5. CDR1 MGHDK and CDR2 SYGVNS come from the germline V gene.

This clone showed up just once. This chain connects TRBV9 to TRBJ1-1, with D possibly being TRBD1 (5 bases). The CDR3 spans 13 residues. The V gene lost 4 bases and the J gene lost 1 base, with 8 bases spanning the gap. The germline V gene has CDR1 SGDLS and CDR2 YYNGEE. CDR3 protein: CASSFQGNTEAFF. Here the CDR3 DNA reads TGTGCCAGCAGCTTCCAGGGGAACACTGAAGCTTTCTTT.

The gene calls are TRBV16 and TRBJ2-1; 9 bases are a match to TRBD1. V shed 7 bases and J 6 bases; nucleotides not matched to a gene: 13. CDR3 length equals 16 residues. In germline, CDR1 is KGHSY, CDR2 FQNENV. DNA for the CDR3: TGTGCCAGCACTATGATTGGGACAGGGAGGATCAATGAGCAGTTCTTC. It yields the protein CASTMIGTGRINEQFF.

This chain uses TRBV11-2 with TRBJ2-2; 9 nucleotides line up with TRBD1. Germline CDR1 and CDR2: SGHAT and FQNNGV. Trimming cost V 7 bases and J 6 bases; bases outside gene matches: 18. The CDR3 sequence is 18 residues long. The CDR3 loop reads CASTSSTGGRGRSGELFF. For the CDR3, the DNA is TGTGCCAGCACCTCGTCCACAGGGGGCAGGGGGAGATCCGGGGAGCTGTTTTTT.

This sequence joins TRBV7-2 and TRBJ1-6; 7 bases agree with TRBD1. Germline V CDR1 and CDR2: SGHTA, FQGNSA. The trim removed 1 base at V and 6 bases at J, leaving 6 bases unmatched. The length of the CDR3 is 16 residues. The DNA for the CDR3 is TGTGCCAGCAGCTTAGGCCTAAGACAGGGTAATTCACCCCTCCACTTT. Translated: CASSLGLRQGNSPLHF.

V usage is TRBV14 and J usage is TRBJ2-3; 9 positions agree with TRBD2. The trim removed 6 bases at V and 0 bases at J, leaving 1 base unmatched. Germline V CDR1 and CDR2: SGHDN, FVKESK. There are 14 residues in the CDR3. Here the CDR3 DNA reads TGTGCCAGCAGTCTAGCGGGGAGCACAGATACGCAGTATTTT. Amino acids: CASSLAGSTDTQYF.

The CDR3 reads CASSRLRARDSRLGEKLFF. DNA for the CDR3: TGTGCCAGCAGCCGCTTAAGGGCCAGGGACTCTCGTCTGGGTGAAAAACTGTTTTTT. This sequence joins TRBV4-2 and TRBJ1-4; possible D gene TRBD1, 5 bases. Germline loops: CDR1 LGHNA, CDR2 YNFKEQ. V dropped 4 bases and J dropped 7 bases, with 28 bases sitting between them. The CDR3 extends over 19 amino acids.

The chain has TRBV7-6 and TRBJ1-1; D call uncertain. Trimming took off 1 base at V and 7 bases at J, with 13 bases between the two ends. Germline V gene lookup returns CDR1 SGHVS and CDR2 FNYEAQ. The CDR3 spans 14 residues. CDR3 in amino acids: CASSLDASTIEAFF. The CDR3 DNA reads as TGTGCCAGCAGCTTAGACGCCAGTACAATTGAAGCTTTCTTT.

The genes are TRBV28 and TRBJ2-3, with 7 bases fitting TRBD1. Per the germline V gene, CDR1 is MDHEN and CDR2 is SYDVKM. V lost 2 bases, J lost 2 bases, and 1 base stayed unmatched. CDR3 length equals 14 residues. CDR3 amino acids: CASSLDRATDTQYF. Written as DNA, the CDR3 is TGTGCCAGCAGTTTAGACAGGGCCACAGATACGCAGTATTTT.

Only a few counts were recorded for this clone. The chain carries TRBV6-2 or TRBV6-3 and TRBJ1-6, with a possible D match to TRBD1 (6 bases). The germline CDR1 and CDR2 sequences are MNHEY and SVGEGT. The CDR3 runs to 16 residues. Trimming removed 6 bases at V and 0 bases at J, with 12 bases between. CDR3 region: CASRYGQSSYNSPLHF. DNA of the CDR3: TGTGCCAGCAGATACGGACAGAGCTCCTATAATTCACCCCTCCACTTT.

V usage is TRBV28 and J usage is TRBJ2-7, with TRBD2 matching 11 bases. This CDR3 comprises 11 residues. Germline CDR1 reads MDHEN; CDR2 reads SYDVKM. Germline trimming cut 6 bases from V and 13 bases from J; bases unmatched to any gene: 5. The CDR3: CASSDLAGGYF. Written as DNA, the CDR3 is TGTGCCAGCAGCGACCTAGCGGGAGGTTACTTC. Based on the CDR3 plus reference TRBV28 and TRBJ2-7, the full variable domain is DVKVTQSSRYLVKRTGEKVFLECVQDMDHENMFWYRQDPGLGLRLIYFSYDVKMKEKGDIPEGYSVSREKKERFSLILESASTNQTSMYLCASSDLAGGYFGPGTRLTVT.

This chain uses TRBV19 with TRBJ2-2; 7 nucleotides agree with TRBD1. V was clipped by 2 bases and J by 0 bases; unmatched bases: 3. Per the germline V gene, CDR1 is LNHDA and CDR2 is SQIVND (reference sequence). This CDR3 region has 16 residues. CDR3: CASSIQTGANTGELFF. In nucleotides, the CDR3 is TGTGCCAGTAGTATACAAACAGGGGCGAACACCGGGGAGCTGTTTTTT.

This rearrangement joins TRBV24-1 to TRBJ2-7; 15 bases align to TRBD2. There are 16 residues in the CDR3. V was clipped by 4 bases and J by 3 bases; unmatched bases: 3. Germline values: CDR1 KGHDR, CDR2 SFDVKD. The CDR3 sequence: CATSEGLAGGSYEQYF. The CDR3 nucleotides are TGTGCCACCAGTGAGGGACTAGCGGGAGGAAGCTACGAGCAGTACTTC.

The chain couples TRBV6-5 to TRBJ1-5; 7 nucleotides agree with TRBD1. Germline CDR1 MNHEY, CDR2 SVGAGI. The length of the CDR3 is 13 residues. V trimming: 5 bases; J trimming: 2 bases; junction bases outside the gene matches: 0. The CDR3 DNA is TGTGCCAGCAGTACAGGGGGCAATCAGCCCCAGCATTTT. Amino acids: CASSTGGNQPQHF.

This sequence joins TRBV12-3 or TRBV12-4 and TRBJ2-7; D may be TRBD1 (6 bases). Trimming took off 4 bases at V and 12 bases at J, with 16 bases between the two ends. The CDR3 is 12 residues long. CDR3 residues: CASSSTGIVPYF. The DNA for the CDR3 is TGTGCCAGCAGTTCTACAGGGATAGTTCCGTACTTC.